This section outlines one T cell receptor (beta chain) sequence together with its context. The antigen is unknown. Use of 60 Vbeta and 13 Jbeta primers characterized the PCR. Assay used: immunoSEQ multiplex PCR; TCRdb lists only in-frame clones, some missing. The sample holds about 90,000 clones; about 70% are singletons and the top ten take 2.1%. Regarding donors, all were healthy bone marrow donors. The sample comes from a study of cytomegalovirus exposure and HLA in healthy donors. Study-wide results and caveats: In a later analysis, parvovirus B19, influenza, CMV and Epstein-Barr virus appeared linked to several top co-occurrence clusters. According to reports, the classifier identified cytomegalovirus status with high specificity and sensitivity. In a later analysis, CMV-associated beta chains were mostly HLA-associated, it appeared.

Germline V gene sequence: CDR1 MDHEN, CDR2 SYDVKM. V was clipped by 5 bases and J by 8 bases; unmatched bases: 12. The CDR3 has 15 residues. Sample: PBMCs. The chain joins TRBV28 to TRBJ1-2; TRBD1 matches 9 bases. The source of this sequence is a young man in good health and CMV-seronegative. This CDR3 reads CASSPGTGRSRGYTF. CDR3 nucleotide sequence: TGTGCCAGCAGTCCCGGGACAGGGCGTAGTAGGGGCTACACCTTC.